This TCR beta chain was obtained from a study of T cell repertoires in cytomegalovirus infection. Study background: An indication of both CMV infection and matching HLA type came from public TCR beta signatures. Study-level findings and limits: What dominated the ex vivo response were HLA-C-restricted CMV-specific TCR beta clonotypes. Cumulative frequency (of public TCR beta family members) identified carriers of CMV plus the relevant HLA.

With respect to this clonotype: Its specificity is not known.

In germline, CDR1 is DFQATT, CDR2 SNEGSKA (reference sequence). The V segment lost 4 bases and the J segment 3 bases; nucleotides outside the gene matches: 7. The CDR3 has 15 amino acids. TCRdb reanalysed the reads using MiXCR and keeps one entry per CDR3 protein. This repertoire shows approximately 500,000 distinct CDR3 sequences, 11% found once; its top ten account for roughly 10%. The chain combines TRBV20-1 with TRBJ2-5; 11 positions match TRBD2. This TCR came from a human donor in good health (CMV status not recorded). Some clones in this sample may be carry-over from other donors' samples. Specimen: PBMCs. CDR3 coding DNA: TGCAGTGCTACCCCCCTGACTAGCGGGGAAGAGACCCAGTACTTC. Translating it yields CSATPLTSGEETQYF.